This T cell receptor (beta chain) was recovered during a study of T cells in Graves' hyperthyroidism and ophthalmopathy. Across the whole study: Before any treatment, at initial diagnosis, peripheral blood was collected.

Extraction of PBMCs used around 9.6 ml of fresh peripheral blood. There were TCR beta CDR3 regions amplified from RNA transcripts. The HTBI primer set was used in a first-round RT-PCR of the TCR CDR3. Via MiXCR, TCRdb re-called the multiplex PCR reads, giving one row per CDR3 protein. In the table there are more than 450,000 distinct CDR3 sequences, 14% of which are singletons. Trimming stripped 7 bases from V and 12 bases from J, with 9 bases between. The CDR3 runs to 9 residues. Germline V gives CDR1 MNHEY, CDR2 SMNVEV (reference sequence). The origin of this receptor is a woman aged 35 to 49 with Graves' hyperthyroidism. Source material: blood. The chain has TRBV27 and TRBJ2-5; D unclear. The CDR3 spells CASTLVKYF. The CDR3 nucleotides read TGTGCCAGCACCCTAGTTAAGTACTTC.